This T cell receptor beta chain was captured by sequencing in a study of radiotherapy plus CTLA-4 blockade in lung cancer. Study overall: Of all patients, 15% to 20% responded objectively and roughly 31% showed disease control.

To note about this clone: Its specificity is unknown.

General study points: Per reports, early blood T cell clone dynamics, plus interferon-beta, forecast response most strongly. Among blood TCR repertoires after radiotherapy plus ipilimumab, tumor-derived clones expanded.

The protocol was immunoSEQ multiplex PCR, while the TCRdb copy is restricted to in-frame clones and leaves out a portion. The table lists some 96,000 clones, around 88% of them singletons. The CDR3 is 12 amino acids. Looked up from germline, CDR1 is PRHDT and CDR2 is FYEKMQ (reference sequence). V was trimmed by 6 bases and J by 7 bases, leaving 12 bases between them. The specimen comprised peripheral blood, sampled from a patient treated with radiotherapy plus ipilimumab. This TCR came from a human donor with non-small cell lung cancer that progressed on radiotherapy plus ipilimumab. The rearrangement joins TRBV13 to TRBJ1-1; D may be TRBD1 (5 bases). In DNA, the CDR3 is TGTGCCAGCAGTTACGGGACTGTTGAAGCTTTCTTT. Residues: CASSYGTVEAFF.